This TCR beta chain was sequenced during a study of sequential checkpoint blockade in melanoma (dated by TCRdb to about 2019). Some background on the complete study: Using 1:1 randomization, the trial assigned patients either to first-line nivolumab followed by ipilimumab (arm A) or to ipilimumab followed by nivolumab (arm B). Maintenance nivolumab came after both trial sequences. Broader findings and caveats from the paper: The model for predicting response that combines TCR metrics with mutation burden needs to be validated in larger, independent patient cohorts.

Points on this clone: This receptor's antigen is unknown. No base-level quality is on record; no much larger clone is a single base apart.

What the treatment or condition label conveys for this sample: randomized to nivolumab then ipilimumab (arm A) or the reverse (arm B). None of the trial patients had been given prior DNA-damaging chemotherapy. Live CD3+CD8+ cells negative for CD19 and CD56 were sorted from thawed PBMCs on a FACS Aria II flow cytometer. Samples came from patients with melanoma in CheckMate 064, a randomized, open-label phase II trial of sequential checkpoint blockade. Peripheral blood mononuclear cells were collected by leukapheresis, purified with Ficoll-Paque, and frozen in human serum with about 10% DMSO. Immediately after sorting, the purity of sorted blood CD3+CD8+ cells was verified to be >95%, after which DNA was extracted. The immunoSEQ Assay was used to immunosequence TCRbeta CDR3 regions from genomic DNA. Genomic DNA was amplified by bias-controlled multiplex PCR before high-throughput sequencing. The original pipeline was this. To quantify the absolute abundance of each unique TCRbeta CDR3 region, the sequences were collapsed and filtered. Clonality was defined as 1 minus Pielou's evenness and was calculated using productive rearrangements only. A previously published method was used to identify clones whose frequencies were significantly greater in on-treatment samples than in baseline samples. Not all clones reach the TCRdb copy of this immuneACCESS table, which keeps in-frame sequences only. Checked studies attribute under half of the gap to unresolved V genes and leave the rest unexplained. That table is the source of V, J and clone size, and D and trimming were worked out from the DNA. The sample table records approximately 21,000 clones; around 80% of these occur just once. Around two fifths of the sample goes to the ten largest clones.

The CDR3, cysteine through phenylalanine, is 14 amino acids long. Only the CDR3 DNA is retained, 42 bases long and in frame from the first base. The germline V gene supplies CDR1 SNHLY and CDR2 FYNNEI. Trimming removed 4 bases from V and 1 base from J; the gene matches leave 3 bases unexplained. The sequence came from a human donor with melanoma. Sequencing was performed on CD8+ T cells sorted from blood (inferred from file names), taken from a patient given nivolumab and ipilimumab in sequence. This receptor chain uses TRBV2 and TRBJ1-2; 7 central bases correspond to TRBD1. Read as DNA, the sequence is TGTGCCAGCAGTGGGGGACAGTTTAACTATGGCTACACCTTC. Its translation reads: CASSGGQFNYGYTF.